The entry that follows covers one T cell receptor (beta chain) sequence. Its antigen is as yet unknown. This sample also contains other DNA sequences that code for the same CDR3. This sample was included in a study of a mutant IDH1 vaccine in newly diagnosed glioma. This CDR3 comprises 13 residues. In germline, CDR1 is MNHEY, CDR2 SMNVEV (reference sequence). V lost 5 bases, J lost 0 bases, and 8 bases lay in between. The sample's time point: week 11, during vaccination. Vaccination used 300 ug of mutant IDH1 20-mer peptide per dose, with topical imiquimod. Generated by immunoSEQ multiplex PCR, the TCRdb table keeps only in-frame clones and is missing some. The sample holds 45,000 to 60,000 clones, roughly nine tenths seen once.

Sequencing used PBMCs, obtained from a glioma patient whose treatment included an IDH1 peptide vaccine. The chain employs TRBV27 and TRBJ2-7, with D possibly called TRBD1 or TRBD2 (5 bases each). This clonotype originated in a man in his fifties with glioma. CDR3: CASSGGSSYEQYF. In DNA, the CDR3 is TGTGCCAGCAGTGGGGGTTCCTCCTACGAGCAGTACTTC.